What follows are 16 T cell receptor beta chains derived from one specimen sequenced in a study of T cell repertoires in cytomegalovirus infection. TCRdb itself ran the reads through MiXCR, one entry per CDR3 protein. Found here are around 130,000 distinct CDR3 sequences, roughly a quarter of them singletons; the top ten hold around 32%. For these receptors, no antigen is known. Sequencing was carried out using PBMCs, sequenced either directly or after in vitro stimulation (not recorded which). These receptor sequences come from a human donor in good health (CMV status not recorded). Some clones in this sample may be carry-over from other donors' samples.

The V gene is TRBV6-6, the J gene TRBJ2-1; 8 bases match TRBD2. Germline CDR1 is MNHNY and CDR2 is SVGAGI (reference sequence). The length of the CDR3 is 13 residues. J gave up 10 bases and V 6 bases, and 8 bases lay outside the gene matches. CDR3 bases: TGTGCCAGCAGACCCGGGACTAGTGGCGAGCAGTTCTTC. It translates to CASRPGTSGEQFF.

Many counts were recorded for this clonotype. CDR3 in DNA: TGCAGTGCCAAGATTTGGACTAGCGGACACACCGGGGAGCTGTTTTTT. This codes for CSAKIWTSGHTGELFF. J is TRBJ2-2 and V is TRBV20-1, with 10 bases fitting TRBD2. Germline V lookup: CDR1 DFQATT, CDR2 SNEGSKA (reference sequence). This CDR3 contains 16 residues. V was clipped by 6 bases and J by 3 bases; unmatched bases: 10.

Comment on this clonotype: With a much larger clone just one base away, this may be a read error. The rearrangement uses TRBV7-2 and TRBJ1-2; 8 nucleotides line up with TRBD1. The V and J ends lost 5 bases and 4 bases, in that order; junction bases with no gene match: 3. The germline CDR1 and CDR2 sequences are SGHTA and FQGNSA. The CDR3 is made up of 13 amino acids. In DNA, the CDR3 is TGTGCCAGCAGCGCTACAGGGGGCTATGGCTACACCTTC. It specifies CASSATGGYGYTF.

This clonotype was detected only a few times. The rearrangement joins TRBV27 to TRBJ1-1; D gene uncertain. The germline V gene has CDR1 MNHEY and CDR2 SMNVEV (reference sequence). The CDR3 sequence is 13 residues long. Trimming stripped 8 bases from V and 1 base from J, with 11 bases between. CDR3 region: CASRRSENTEAFF. The CDR3 DNA reads TGTGCCAGCCGAAGATCGGAGAACACTGAAGCTTTCTTT.

This clonotype showed up just a few times. V is TRBV4-1 and J is TRBJ1-2; no clear D gene. The CDR3 has 15 amino acids. Trimming pared 2 bases from V and 2 bases from J, leaving 12 bases between. In germline, CDR1 is MGHRA, CDR2 YSYEKL. CDR3 DNA: TGCGCCAGCAGCCAAAGTCAGGCGGTGAACTATGGCTACACCTTC. Translating it yields CASSQSQAVNYGYTF.

V and J are TRBV7-9 and TRBJ2-1, with D tentatively TRBD1 or TRBD2 (6 bases each). CDR3 length: 15 amino acids. Germline V gives CDR1 SEHNR, CDR2 FQNEAQ (reference sequence). Trimming pared 8 bases from V and 5 bases from J, leaving 19 bases between. The CDR3 loop reads CASQGGPTGNNEQFF. The CDR3 region has the DNA TGTGCCAGCCAGGGAGGCCCGACAGGAAACAATGAGCAGTTCTTC.

This clonotype occurred a few times. This rearrangement joins TRBV12-3 or TRBV12-4 to TRBJ2-3; maybe TRBD2 (6 bases). The CDR3 sequence is 16 residues long. V dropped 7 bases and J dropped 0 bases, with 17 bases sitting between them. The CDR3 here is CASTHGTSSSTDTQYF. The CDR3 nucleotides read TGTGCCAGCACCCATGGGACTTCATCTAGCACAGATACGCAGTATTTT.

V gene TRBV10-3 combines with J gene TRBJ2-7, with D perhaps matching TRBD2 (7 bases). CDR1 ENHRY and CDR2 SYGVKD come from the germline V gene. The CDR3 spans 15 residues. Between the trimmed V and J ends, which lost 5 bases and 7 bases, there was a span of 21 bases. CDR3 bases: TGTGCCATCAGTCCCTCGGGGGGCGGAGTCATGGAGCAGTACTTC. Its translation: CAISPSGGGVMEQYF.

This clonotype has only a few counts. The rearrangement uses TRBV9 and TRBJ1-1, with 7 bases fitting TRBD1. This CDR3 has 14 residues. Germline V gives CDR1 SGDLS, CDR2 YYNGEE. V was clipped by 4 bases and J by 5 bases; unmatched bases: 8. The CDR3: CASSSGQPLTEAFF. Written as DNA, the CDR3 is TGTGCCAGCAGCTCGGGACAGCCCCTTACTGAAGCTTTCTTT.

This clonotype was seen only a few times. The J gene is TRBJ2-1, the V gene TRBV6-1; 11 bases fit TRBD2. CDR3 length: 17 residues. The germline gives CDR1 MNHNS, CDR2 SASEGT. V lost 5 bases to trimming and J lost 3 bases; unmatched junction nucleotides: 9. The CDR3 region has the DNA TGTGCCAGCAGTTATTGGACTAGCGGGCCCGACTACAATGAGCAGTTCTTC. Its translation is CASSYWTSGPDYNEQFF.

This clonotype was seen a few times. The gene calls are TRBV19 and TRBJ1-2; D unresolved. The CDR3 is made up of 12 amino acids. The germline V and J ends were trimmed by 11 bases and 4 bases, with 14 bases remaining between them. The germline V gene has CDR1 LNHDA and CDR2 SQIVND (reference sequence). The CDR3 loop is CASREGSYGYTF. CDR3 coding DNA: TGTGCCTCCCGGGAGGGTAGCTATGGCTACACCTTC. The variable domain in full, with the rest retrieved from reference TRBV19 and TRBJ1-2, is DGGITQSPKYLFRKEGQNVTLSCEQNLNHDAMYWYRQDPGQGLRLIYYSQIVNDFQKGDIAEGYSVSREKKESFPLTVTSAQKNPTAFYLCASREGSYGYTFGSGTRLTVV.

This clonotype turned up a few times. The chain uses TRBV2 and TRBJ2-5; unclear D gene. V was trimmed by 8 bases and J by 0 bases, leaving 7 bases between them. From germline, CDR1 is SNHLY and CDR2 FYNNEI. The CDR3 is made up of 12 amino acids. CDR3 nucleotide sequence: TGTGCCAGCCCGCCGGACCAAGAGACCCAGTACTTC. It translates to CASPPDQETQYF.

The rearrangement links TRBV19 to TRBJ1-2, with 9 positions matching TRBD1. Germline V CDR1 and CDR2: LNHDA, SQIVND (reference sequence). Losses at the gene ends were 9 bases for V and 4 bases for J; bases not matched to a gene: 3. The CDR3 has 12 amino acids. The CDR3 sequence: CASQTGGYGYTF. The CDR3 DNA reads TGTGCCAGCCAGACAGGGGGCTATGGCTACACCTTC.

The chain uses TRBV6-1 and TRBJ2-2, with 12 bases that match TRBD2. Trimming took 6 bases from V and 6 from J; bases not matched to a gene: 8. Germline V lookup: CDR1 MNHNS, CDR2 SASEGT. This CDR3 has 16 amino acids. CDR3 sequence (DNA): TGTGCCAGCAGACGTCTAGCGGGAGGGCCCTCCGGGGAGCTGTTTTTT. Its translation is CASRRLAGGPSGELFF.

Only a few counts were recorded for this clonotype. V and J are TRBV19 and TRBJ1-1; D remains unclear. Germline V gene sequence: CDR1 LNHDA, CDR2 SQIVND (reference sequence). V dropped 5 bases and J dropped 5 bases, with 12 bases sitting between them. The CDR3 runs to 13 residues. For the CDR3, the DNA is TGTGCCAGTAGTCAAAGGCTGGGAACTGAAGCTTTCTTT. As protein: CASSQRLGTEAFF.

The chain employs TRBV7-6 and TRBJ1-5; D not resolved. This CDR3 has 16 residues. Trimming shortened V by 3 bases and J by 1 base, and 13 bases separated the two germline ends. CDR1 is SGHVS and CDR2 is FNYEAQ in the germline V gene. The CDR3 is CASSLYGRSSNQPQHF. As DNA, the CDR3 is TGTGCCAGCAGCTTGTATGGGCGTAGCAGCAATCAGCCCCAGCATTTT.